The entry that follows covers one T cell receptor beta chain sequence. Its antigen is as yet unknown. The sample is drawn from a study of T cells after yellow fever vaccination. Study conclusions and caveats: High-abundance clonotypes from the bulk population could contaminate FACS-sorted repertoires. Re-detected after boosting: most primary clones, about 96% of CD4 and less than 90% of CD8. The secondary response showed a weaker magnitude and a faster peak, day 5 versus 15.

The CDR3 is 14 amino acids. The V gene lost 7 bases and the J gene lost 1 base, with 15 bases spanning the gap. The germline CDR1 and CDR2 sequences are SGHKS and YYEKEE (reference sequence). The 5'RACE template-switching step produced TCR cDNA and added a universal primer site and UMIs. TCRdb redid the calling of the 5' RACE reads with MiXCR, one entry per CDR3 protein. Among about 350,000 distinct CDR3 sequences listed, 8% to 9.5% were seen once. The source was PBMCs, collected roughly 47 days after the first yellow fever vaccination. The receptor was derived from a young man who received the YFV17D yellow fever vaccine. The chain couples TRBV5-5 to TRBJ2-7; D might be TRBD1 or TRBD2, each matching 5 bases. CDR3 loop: CASGPGLGSYEQYV. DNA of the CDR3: TGTGCCAGCGGCCCGGGGCTAGGATCCTACGAGCAGTACGTC.